The 28 T cell receptor beta chains reported below all come from one sample, sequenced in a study of blood T cell repertoires in COVID-19. Some clones are missing from TCRdb's copy, which holds only in-frame ones; the method was immunoSEQ multiplex PCR. The data show 90,000 or so clones, around 90% seen once. The sequencing input was peripheral blood. The origin of the receptors is a man in his 60s with COVID-19, enrolled during active disease.

The chain uses TRBV27 and TRBJ2-7; 8 positions match TRBD1. The CDR3 consists of 15 residues. Germline-derived CDR1 and CDR2 are MNHEY and SMNVEV (reference sequence). Trimming at V came to 5 bases and at J to 5 bases, leaving 11 bases not matched to a gene. CDR3: CASSERRQGKNEQYF. The CDR3 DNA follows: TGTGCCAGCAGTGAGCGACGACAGGGGAAAAACGAGCAGTACTTC.

The rearrangement links TRBV23-1 to TRBJ1-2; the D gene is possibly TRBD1 (5 bases). TRBV23-1 is designated an ORF whose function remains uncertain. Trimming removed 6 bases at V and 4 bases at J, with 12 bases between. This CDR3 has 13 residues. The CDR3, as DNA: TGCGCCAGCAGCCATGGGGCGGCCTATGGCTACACCTTC. Protein: CASSHGAAYGYTF.

This chain joins TRBV29-1 and TRBJ2-1; 10 nucleotides match TRBD1. The CDR3 is 15 residues long. Trimming at V came to 6 bases and at J to 8 bases, leaving 13 bases not matched to a gene. CDR1 and CDR2 from the germline V gene are SQVTM and ANQGSEA. The CDR3 nucleotides read TGCAGCGTATCCCGAGGGGGACAGGGGCGCGATGAGCAGTTCTTC. Translating gives CSVSRGGQGRDEQFF.

The chain links TRBV5-6 to TRBJ2-6; the D gene is possibly TRBD1 (6 bases). Trimming removed 4 bases from V and 4 bases from J, with 15 bases in between. CDR1 and CDR2 from the germline V gene are SGHDT and YYEEEE. This CDR3 has 16 amino acids. CDR3 bases: TGTGCCAGCAGCACCTCGACAGGTTGGGGGGCCAACGTCCTGACTTTC. It yields the protein CASSTSTGWGANVLTF.

V is TRBV30 and J is TRBJ2-1; perhaps TRBD2 as D (6 bases). V gave up 2 bases and J gave up 10 bases, with 12 bases separating them. This CDR3 has 12 residues. Germline CDR1 is GTSNPN and CDR2 is SVGIG (reference sequence). The CDR3 reads CAWSLLAGEQFF. CDR3 in DNA: TGTGCCTGGAGTCTCCTCGCGGGAGAGCAGTTCTTC.

J is TRBJ2-7 and V is TRBV7-2, with 7 bases fitting TRBD1. V gave up 1 base and J gave up 2 bases; unmatched junction bases: 8. CDR1 and CDR2 from the germline V gene are SGHTA and FQGNSA. This CDR3 spans 16 amino acids. The CDR3: CASSLGGDRAPYEQYF. Here the CDR3 DNA reads TGTGCCAGCAGCTTAGGAGGCGACAGGGCGCCCTACGAGCAGTACTTC.

In its sample, this clone was seen a few times. The V call is TRBV7-8, the J call TRBJ2-7; maybe TRBD2 (5 bases). This CDR3 has 17 amino acids. The germline V and J ends were trimmed by 1 base and 1 base, with 17 bases remaining between them. Germline V CDR1 and CDR2: SGHVS, FQNEAQ. The DNA of the CDR3 is TGTGCCAGCAGCTTAGAGGGTAGTAGCGAGTTATCCTACGAGCAGTACTTC. It specifies CASSLEGSSELSYEQYF.

The rearrangement uses TRBV6-5 and TRBJ1-5; TRBD1 agrees at 7 bases. The V and J ends lost 5 bases and 3 bases, in that order; junction bases with no gene match: 4. CDR1 MNHEY and CDR2 SVGAGI come from the germline V gene. The length of the CDR3 is 14 residues. CDR3 amino acids: CASSNRGFNQPQHF. The DNA of the CDR3 is TGTGCCAGCAGTAACAGGGGCTTCAATCAGCCCCAGCATTTT.

The chain links TRBV5-5 to TRBJ1-3; TRBD1 matches at 12 bases. The CDR3 is 19 residues long. The V segment lost 4 bases and the J segment 3 bases; nucleotides outside the gene matches: 14. Germline V gene data show CDR1 as SGHKS and CDR2 as YYEKEE (reference sequence). CDR3 region: CASSRTYGTGGAGGNTIYF. The CDR3 DNA follows: TGTGCCAGCAGCCGAACTTACGGGACAGGGGGCGCAGGTGGAAACACCATATATTTT.

The V gene is TRBV19, the J gene TRBJ2-2; 9 bases line up with TRBD2. This CDR3 contains 17 residues. CDR1 is LNHDA, CDR2 SQIVND, per germline (reference sequence). V lost 3 bases and J lost 5; bases outside the gene matches: 10. The CDR3 loop is CASSIGRIAGETGELFF. The CDR3 nucleotides are TGTGCCAGTAGTATCGGTAGAATAGCGGGAGAGACCGGGGAGCTGTTTTTT. Drawing the rest from reference TRBV19 and TRBJ2-2, the complete variable domain is DGGITQSPKYLFRKEGQNVTLSCEQNLNHDAMYWYRQDPGQGLRLIYYSQIVNDFQKGDIAEGYSVSREKKESFPLTVTSAQKNPTAFYLCASSIGRIAGETGELFFGEGSRLTVL.

This clone was observed a single time. This chain uses TRBV21-1 with TRBJ2-7; TRBD1, as called in the table, went unchecked against the DNA. TRBV21-1 is a pseudogene segment. The CDR3 contains 14 residues. This chain's CDR3 is CASSPRTGNHEQYF. CDR3 in DNA: TGTGCCAGCAGCCCTCGGACAGGGAACCACGAGCAGTACTTC.

This chain joins TRBV19 and TRBJ1-6; TRBD1 agrees at 10 bases. Trimming cost V 4 bases and J 2 bases; bases outside gene matches: 5. The CDR3 length is 17 residues. CDR1 and CDR2 (germline): LNHDA, SQIVND (reference sequence). Here the CDR3 DNA reads TGTGCCAGTAGTACGGGACAGGGGAGGACCTATAATTCACCCCTCCACTTT. This encodes CASSTGQGRTYNSPLHF.

This rearrangement joins TRBV3-1 (or the pseudogene TRBV3-2) to TRBJ1-2; no definite D call. Germline CDR1 and CDR2: LGHDT and YNNKEL (reference sequence). The CDR3 extends over 16 amino acids. V lost 6 bases, J lost 7 bases, and 24 bases lay in between. CDR3: CASSLREVQDSGGYTF. DNA of the CDR3: TGTGCCAGCAGTCTCCGTGAAGTTCAGGATTCAGGTGGCTACACCTTC.

This clone came up once. CDR3 sequence: CASSRTRGSETQYF. CDR3 nucleotide sequence: TGTGCCAGCAGCCGAACCAGGGGGTCAGAGACCCAGTACTTC. The rearrangement links TRBV11-3 to TRBJ2-5, with 7 bases identical to TRBD1. V shed 5 bases and J 4 bases; nucleotides not matched to a gene: 7. CDR1 is SGHNT and CDR2 is YENEEA in the germline V gene. The CDR3 sequence is 14 residues long.

This clone occurred once. V usage is TRBV5-1 and J usage is TRBJ2-7; 7 bases align to TRBD1. The CDR3 extends over 13 amino acids. J gave up 4 bases and V 4 bases, and 5 bases lay outside the gene matches. Germline CDR1 is SGHRS and CDR2 is YFSETQ. The CDR3 nucleotides read TGCGCCAGCAGCCCGACAGGGCCGTACGAGCAGTACTTC. This translates into CASSPTGPYEQYF. The whole variable domain, filled in from reference TRBV5-1 and TRBJ2-7, reads KAGVTQTPRYLIKTRGQQVTLSCSPISGHRSVSWYQQTPGQGLQFLFEYFSETQRNKGNFPGRFSGRQFSNSRSEMNVSTLELGDSALYLCASSPTGPYEQYFGPGTRLTVT.

The J gene is TRBJ1-1, the V gene TRBV7-2, with a tentative D call TRBD1 (5 bases). This CDR3 comprises 13 residues. V gave up 2 bases and J gave up 1 base, with 5 bases separating them. Germline V gene data show CDR1 as SGHTA and CDR2 as FQGNSA. DNA of the CDR3: TGTGCCAGCAGCTTACAGGGGAACACTGAAGCTTTCTTT. This encodes CASSLQGNTEAFF.

This clone was recorded only once. This chain uses TRBV6-5 with TRBJ1-2; 9 bases are a match to TRBD1. This CDR3 spans 13 amino acids. Looked up from germline, CDR1 is MNHEY and CDR2 is SVGAGI. Losses at the gene ends were 5 bases for V and 6 bases for J; bases not matched to a gene: 4. As DNA, the CDR3 is TGTGCCAGCAGTCTACAGGGGGCGGATGGCTACACCTTC. It yields the protein CASSLQGADGYTF.

The V call is TRBV19, the J call TRBJ1-1; 7 bases line up with TRBD1. The germline CDR1 and CDR2 sequences are LNHDA and SQIVND (reference sequence). CDR3 size: 14 residues. After removal of 7 bases from V and 3 bases from J, the junction contained 8 bases not matched to a gene. The CDR3 loop reads CASKRGQGDTEAFF. CDR3 nucleotide sequence: TGTGCCAGTAAAAGGGGGCAGGGGGACACTGAAGCTTTCTTT.

The chain carries TRBV29-1 and TRBJ1-1, with D tentatively TRBD1 (6 bases). V lost 6 bases and J lost 4, with 21 bases in between. Germline CDR1 reads SQVTM; CDR2 reads ANQGSEA. This CDR3 comprises 15 residues. This CDR3 reads CSVRGGKLVGTEAFF. In nucleotides, the CDR3 is TGCAGCGTGAGGGGGGGGAAACTGGTCGGCACTGAAGCTTTCTTT.

J is TRBJ1-2 and V is TRBV4-2, with 10 bases aligning to TRBD1. The CDR3 is made up of 15 amino acids. Germline trimming cut 6 bases from V and 2 bases from J; bases unmatched to any gene: 6. Germline CDR1 and CDR2: LGHNA and YNFKEQ. The CDR3 sequence is CASSYSGQGNYGYTF. The CDR3, as DNA: TGTGCCAGCAGTTATTCGGGACAGGGGAACTATGGCTACACCTTC.

The rearrangement joins TRBV6-5 to TRBJ2-7; 7 positions agree with TRBD2. Germline lookup yields CDR1 MNHEY and CDR2 SVGAGI. J lost 3 bases, V lost 0 bases, and 2 bases had no gene match. This CDR3 is 14 amino acids long. CDR3: CASSYSRTSYEQYF. CDR3 coding DNA: TGTGCCAGCAGTTACTCCCGGACTAGCTACGAGCAGTACTTC.

The chain couples TRBV2 to TRBJ2-7; TRBD2 might be the D (6 bases). V was shortened by 0 bases and J by 4 bases, with 13 bases between the two germline ends. Germline V CDR1 and CDR2: SNHLY, FYNNEI. The CDR3 runs 15 residues. The DNA for the CDR3 is TGTGCCAGCAGTGAAGCCGACGGGAGCGAATACGAGCAGTACTTC. The encoded protein is CASSEADGSEYEQYF.

Here the CDR3 DNA reads TGTGCCACCAGTGATTTCGCAGGGAAGGACACTGAAGCTTTCTTT. This sequence encodes CATSDFAGKDTEAFF. The rearrangement joins TRBV24-1 to TRBJ1-1, with D maybe TRBD1 (5 bases). This CDR3 contains 15 residues. The V and J ends lost 1 base and 3 bases respectively, with 11 bases between them. Germline V gene lookup returns CDR1 KGHDR and CDR2 SFDVKD.

The J gene is TRBJ2-7, the V gene TRBV10-3, with TRBD1 identical over 7 bases. Germline lookup yields CDR1 ENHRY and CDR2 SYGVKD. Trimming at V came to 6 bases and at J to 6 bases, leaving 8 bases not matched to a gene. CDR3 length equals 13 residues. The CDR3 DNA reads TGTGCCATCAGCTTACAGGGGATCGGCGAGCAGTACTTC. This translates into CAISLQGIGEQYF.

The CDR3: CASSVTRTSGSHEQYF. The CDR3 DNA follows: TGTGCCAGCAGTGTTACTCGGACTAGCGGGAGCCACGAGCAGTACTTC. The chain recombines TRBV9 with TRBJ2-7, with TRBD2 matching 13 bases. Unmatched junction bases numbered 10, after V lost 5 bases and J lost 5 bases. Germline CDR1 and CDR2: SGDLS and YYNGEE. This CDR3 has 16 amino acids.

The chain has TRBV27 and TRBJ1-5, with 7 positions matching TRBD1. The CDR3 sequence is 14 residues long. V lost 5 bases to trimming and J lost 5 bases; unmatched junction nucleotides: 6. The V gene's germline CDR1 is MNHEY and CDR2 SMNVEV (reference sequence). CDR3 in DNA: TGTGCCAGCAGTCGGGACAGCACGTATCAGCCCCAGCATTTT. It encodes CASSRDSTYQPQHF.

V is TRBV6-6 and J is TRBJ1-6; D ambiguous. The CDR3 has 16 amino acids. V was cut by 0 bases and J by 4 bases, with 10 bases left in between. Germline CDR1 MNHNY, CDR2 SVGAGI (reference sequence). The CDR3 sequence is CASSYSIAGYNSPLHF. CDR3 in DNA: TGTGCCAGCAGTTACTCGATCGCAGGATATAATTCACCCCTCCACTTT.

The chain recombines TRBV9 with TRBJ1-5; 9 nucleotides align to TRBD1. The V gene's germline CDR1 is SGDLS and CDR2 YYNGEE. With 4 bases clipped from V and 7 bases from J, the junction kept 6 bases outside the gene matches. This CDR3 spans 14 amino acids. The CDR3 DNA follows: TGTGCCAGCAGCAGGACAGGGGAGGGCCAGCCCCAGCATTTT. The encoded protein is CASSRTGEGQPQHF.